This T cell receptor beta chain was identified in a study of post-analysis software for immune sequencing data. This clonotype was detected only a few times. Its antigen is unidentified. Whole-study results and caveats: Compared with controls, patients had more of roughly five TRBV segments, including TRBV5-6, TRBV5-1 and TRBV20-1.

The CDR3 sequence is 12 residues long. Deletions cut 7 bases from V and 2 bases from J, with 12 bases between. Germline V lookup: CDR1 SQVTM, CDR2 ANQGSEA. TCR beta cDNA libraries had unique molecular identifiers. One entry per CDR3 protein, called by TCRdb with MiXCR from the PCR reads. The data contain fewer than 900,000 distinct CDR3 sequences, under 60% of them singletons. The clonotype originates from a girl aged 10 to 17 with multiple sclerosis. The chain links TRBV29-1 to TRBJ2-7, with D possibly being TRBD1 or TRBD2 (5 bases each). The sample taken for sequencing was blood. CDR3 sequence reads: CSARRGAYEQYF. The CDR3 DNA is TGCAGCGCCCGTCGAGGGGCCTACGAGCAGTACTTC.